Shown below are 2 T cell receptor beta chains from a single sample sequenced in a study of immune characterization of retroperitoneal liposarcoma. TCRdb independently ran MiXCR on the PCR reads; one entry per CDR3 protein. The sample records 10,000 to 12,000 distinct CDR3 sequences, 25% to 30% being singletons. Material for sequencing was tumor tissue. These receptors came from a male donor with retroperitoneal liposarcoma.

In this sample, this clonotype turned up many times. The CDR3 loop reads CASSEERDSYNEQFF. For the CDR3, the DNA is TGTGCCAGCAGTGAAGAGCGGGATTCCTACAATGAGCAGTTCTTC. The chain has TRBV6-1 and TRBJ2-1, with TRBD2 matching 7 bases. V was pared by 1 base and J by 1 base, with 1 base of the junction left unmatched. Germline lookup yields CDR1 MNHNS and CDR2 SASEGT. The CDR3 has 15 amino acids.

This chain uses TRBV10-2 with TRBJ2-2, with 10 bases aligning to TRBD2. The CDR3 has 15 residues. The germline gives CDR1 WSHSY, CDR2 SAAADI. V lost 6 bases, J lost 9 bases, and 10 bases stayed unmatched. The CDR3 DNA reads TGCGCCAGCAGATGGACTAGCGGACCTACCCGGGAGCTGTTTTTT. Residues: CASRWTSGPTRELFF.